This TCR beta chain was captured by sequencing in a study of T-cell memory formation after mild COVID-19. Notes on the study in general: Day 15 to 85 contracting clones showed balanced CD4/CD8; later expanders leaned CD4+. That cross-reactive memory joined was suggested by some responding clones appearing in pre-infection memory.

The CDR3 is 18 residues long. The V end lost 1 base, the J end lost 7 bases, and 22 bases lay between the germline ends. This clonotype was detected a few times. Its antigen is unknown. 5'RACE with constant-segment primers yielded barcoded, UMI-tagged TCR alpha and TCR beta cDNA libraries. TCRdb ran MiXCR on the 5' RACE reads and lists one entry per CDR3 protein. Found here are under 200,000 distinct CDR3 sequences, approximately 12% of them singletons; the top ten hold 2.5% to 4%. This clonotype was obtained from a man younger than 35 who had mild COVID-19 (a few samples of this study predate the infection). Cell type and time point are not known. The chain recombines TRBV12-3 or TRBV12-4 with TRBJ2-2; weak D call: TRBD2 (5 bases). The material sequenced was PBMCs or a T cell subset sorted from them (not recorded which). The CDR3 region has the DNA TGTGCCAGCAGTTTAGGTTCCTGGTTTGAGGGATTGGACGGGGAGCTGTTTTTT. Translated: CASSLGSWFEGLDGELFF.